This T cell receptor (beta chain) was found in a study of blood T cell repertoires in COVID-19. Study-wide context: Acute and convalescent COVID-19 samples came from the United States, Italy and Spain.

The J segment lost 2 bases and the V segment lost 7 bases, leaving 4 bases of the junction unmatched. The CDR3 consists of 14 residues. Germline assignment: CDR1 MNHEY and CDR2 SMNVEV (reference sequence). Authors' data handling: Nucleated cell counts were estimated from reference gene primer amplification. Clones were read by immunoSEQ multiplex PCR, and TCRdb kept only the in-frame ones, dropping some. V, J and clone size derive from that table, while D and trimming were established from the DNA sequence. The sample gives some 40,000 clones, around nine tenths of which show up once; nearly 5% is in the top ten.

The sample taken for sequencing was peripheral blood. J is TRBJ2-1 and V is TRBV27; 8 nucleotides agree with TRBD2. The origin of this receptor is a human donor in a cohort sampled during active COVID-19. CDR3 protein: CASNRAGAYNEQFF. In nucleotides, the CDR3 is TGTGCCAGCAATCGAGCGGGAGCCTACAATGAGCAGTTCTTC.